This T cell receptor beta chain was captured by sequencing in a study of blood T cell repertoires in COVID-19. Study overall: Samples of COVID-19 (acute and convalescent) were obtained from the United States, Italy and Spain. Sources were T cells, B-cell-depleted T cells, or PBMCs; the material itself was cDNA or gDNA.

CDR3 length equals 12 residues. Germline V CDR1 and CDR2: MNHNY, SVGAGI (reference sequence). V was shortened by 7 bases and J by 6 bases, with 9 bases between the two germline ends. Original data processing: Amplification from reference gene primers served as the basis for estimated nucleated cell counts. TCRdb's copy holds only in-frame clones and misses some; the assay was immunoSEQ multiplex PCR. V, J and clone size are taken as reported in that table, and D and trimming were inferred from the DNA itself. This sample has 130,000 or so clones; around 85% occur once, and the top ten carry roughly a sixth.

Sequencing was carried out using peripheral blood. The rearrangement links TRBV6-6 to TRBJ1-4, with a tentative D call TRBD1 (5 bases). This TCR was recovered from a woman aged 80 or over with acute or convalescent COVID-19. The CDR3 sequence is CASTGDDEKLFF. The CDR3 nucleotides are TGTGCCAGCACGGGGGATGATGAAAAACTGTTTTTT.